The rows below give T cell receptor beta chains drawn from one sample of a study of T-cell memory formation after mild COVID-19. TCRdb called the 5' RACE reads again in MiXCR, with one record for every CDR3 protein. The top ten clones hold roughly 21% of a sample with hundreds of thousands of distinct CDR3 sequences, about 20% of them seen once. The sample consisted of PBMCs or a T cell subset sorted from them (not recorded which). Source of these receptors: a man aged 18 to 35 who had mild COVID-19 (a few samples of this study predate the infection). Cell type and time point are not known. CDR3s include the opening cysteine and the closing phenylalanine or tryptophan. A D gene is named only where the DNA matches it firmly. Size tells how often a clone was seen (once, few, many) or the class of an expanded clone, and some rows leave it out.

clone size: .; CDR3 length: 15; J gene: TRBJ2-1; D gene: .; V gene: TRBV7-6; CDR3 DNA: TGTGCCAGCAGCTTAGTCCACAGGGGGGGCAATGAGCAGTTCTTC; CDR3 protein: CASSLVHRGGNEQFF
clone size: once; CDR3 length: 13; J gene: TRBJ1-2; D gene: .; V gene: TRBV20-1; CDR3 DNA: TGCAGTGCTAGAAATCCCGGGGACTATGGCTACACCTTC; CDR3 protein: CSARNPGDYGYTF
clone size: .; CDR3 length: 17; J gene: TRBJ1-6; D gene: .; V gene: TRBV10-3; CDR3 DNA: TGTGCCATCAGTGAATTAGAGAGAAGCTCCTATAATTCACCCCTCCACTTT; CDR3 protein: CAISELERSSYNSPLHF
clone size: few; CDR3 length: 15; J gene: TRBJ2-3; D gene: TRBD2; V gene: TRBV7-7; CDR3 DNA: TGTGCCAGCAGCCTCATAGCGGGGGGGAAAGATACGCAGTATTTT; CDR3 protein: CASSLIAGGKDTQYF
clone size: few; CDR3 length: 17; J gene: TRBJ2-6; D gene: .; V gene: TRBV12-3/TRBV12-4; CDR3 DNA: TGTGCCAGCAGTTTAGGCCCCGGGCTGTCTGGGGCCAACGTCCTGACTTTC; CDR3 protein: CASSLGPGLSGANVLTF
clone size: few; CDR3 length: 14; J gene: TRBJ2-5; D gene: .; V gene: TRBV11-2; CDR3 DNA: TGTGCCAGCAACCTCGCGGAGGCAGAAGAGACCCAGTACTTC; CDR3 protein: CASNLAEAEETQYF
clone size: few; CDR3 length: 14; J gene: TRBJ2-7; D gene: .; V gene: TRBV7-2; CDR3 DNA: TGTGCCAGCACCAGGAACTCCTACTCCTACGAGCAGTACTTC; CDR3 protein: CASTRNSYSYEQYF
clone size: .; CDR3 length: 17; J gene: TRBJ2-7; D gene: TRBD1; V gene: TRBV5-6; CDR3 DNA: TGTGCCAGCAGCTTCGACAGGGGGCCCTCAGGAATATACGAGCAGTACTTC; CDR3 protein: CASSFDRGPSGIYEQYF
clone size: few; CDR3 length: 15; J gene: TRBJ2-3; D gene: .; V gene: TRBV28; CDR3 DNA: TGTGCCAGCAGTTTACGGAGGTTCGGCACAGATACGCAGTATTTT; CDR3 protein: CASSLRRFGTDTQYF
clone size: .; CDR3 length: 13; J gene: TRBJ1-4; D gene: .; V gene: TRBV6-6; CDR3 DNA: TGTGCCAGCAGTTTCCGGGACTTGGGAAAACTGTTTTTT; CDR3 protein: CASSFRDLGKLFF
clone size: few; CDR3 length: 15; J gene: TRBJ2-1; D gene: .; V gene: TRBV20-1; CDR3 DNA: TGCAGTGCTAGACTGCCAGGGCACTCCTACAATGAGCAGTTCTTC; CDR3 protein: CSARLPGHSYNEQFF
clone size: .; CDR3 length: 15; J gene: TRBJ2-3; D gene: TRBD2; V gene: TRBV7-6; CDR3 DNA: TGTGCCAGCAGCCCAGGGCGGGGGGTTCCAGATACGCAGTATTTT; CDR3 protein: CASSPGRGVPDTQYF
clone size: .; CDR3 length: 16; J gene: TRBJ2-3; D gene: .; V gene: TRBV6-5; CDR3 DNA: TGTGCCAGCAGCCCCAGGGGCCTAACCGTCACAGATACGCAGTATTTT; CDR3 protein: CASSPRGLTVTDTQYF
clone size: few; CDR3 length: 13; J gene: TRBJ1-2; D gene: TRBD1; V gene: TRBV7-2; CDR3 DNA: TGTGCCAGCAGCCCTCGCAGACAGGGCGGCTACACCTTC; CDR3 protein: CASSPRRQGGYTF